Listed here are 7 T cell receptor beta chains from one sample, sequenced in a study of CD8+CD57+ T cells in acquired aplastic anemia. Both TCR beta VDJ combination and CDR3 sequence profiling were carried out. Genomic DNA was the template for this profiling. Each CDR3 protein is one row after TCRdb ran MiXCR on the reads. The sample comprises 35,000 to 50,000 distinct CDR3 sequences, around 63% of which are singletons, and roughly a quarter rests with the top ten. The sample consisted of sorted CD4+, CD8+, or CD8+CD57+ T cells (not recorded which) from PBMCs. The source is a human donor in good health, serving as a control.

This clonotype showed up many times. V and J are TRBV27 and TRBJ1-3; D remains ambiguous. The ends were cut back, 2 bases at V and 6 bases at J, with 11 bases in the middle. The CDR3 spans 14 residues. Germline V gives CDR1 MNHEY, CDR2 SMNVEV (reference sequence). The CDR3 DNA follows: TGTGCCAGCAGTTTAAGTCCGGGATCAAACACCATATATTTT. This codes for CASSLSPGSNTIYF.

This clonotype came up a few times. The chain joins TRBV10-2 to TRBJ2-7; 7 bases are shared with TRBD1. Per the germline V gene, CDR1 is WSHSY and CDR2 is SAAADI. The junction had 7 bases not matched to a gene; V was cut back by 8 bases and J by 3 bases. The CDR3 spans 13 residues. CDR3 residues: CASSRDSHYEQYF. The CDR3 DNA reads TGCGCCAGCTCTCGGGACAGCCACTACGAGCAGTACTTC.

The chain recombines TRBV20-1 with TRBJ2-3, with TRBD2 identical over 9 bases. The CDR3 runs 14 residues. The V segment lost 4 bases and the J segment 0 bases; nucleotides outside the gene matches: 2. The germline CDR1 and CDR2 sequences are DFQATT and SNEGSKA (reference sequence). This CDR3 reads CSAKGLASTDTQYF. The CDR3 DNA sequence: TGCAGTGCTAAAGGACTAGCGAGCACAGATACGCAGTATTTT.

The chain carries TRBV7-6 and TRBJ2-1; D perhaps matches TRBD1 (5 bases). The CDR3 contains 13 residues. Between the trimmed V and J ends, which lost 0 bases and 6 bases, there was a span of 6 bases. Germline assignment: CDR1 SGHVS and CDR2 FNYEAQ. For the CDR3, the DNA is TGTGCCAGCAGCTTAGCCAGGGCCAATGAGCAGTTCTTC. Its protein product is CASSLARANEQFF.

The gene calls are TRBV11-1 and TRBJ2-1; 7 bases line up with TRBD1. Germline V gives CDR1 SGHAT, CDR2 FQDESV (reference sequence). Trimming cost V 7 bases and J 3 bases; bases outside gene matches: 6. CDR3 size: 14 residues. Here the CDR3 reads CASTEGQFYNEQFF. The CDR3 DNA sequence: TGTGCCAGCACCGAGGGACAGTTCTACAATGAGCAGTTCTTC.

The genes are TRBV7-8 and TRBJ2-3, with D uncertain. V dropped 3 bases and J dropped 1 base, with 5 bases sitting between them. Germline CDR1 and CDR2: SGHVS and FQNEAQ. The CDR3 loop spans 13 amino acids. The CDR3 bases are TGTGCCAGCAGCTTTGGGCGCACAGATACGCAGTATTTT. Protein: CASSFGRTDTQYF.

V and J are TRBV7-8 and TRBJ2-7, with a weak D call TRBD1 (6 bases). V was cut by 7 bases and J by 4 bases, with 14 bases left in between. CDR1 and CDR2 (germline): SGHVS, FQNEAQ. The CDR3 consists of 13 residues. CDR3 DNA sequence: TGTGCCAGCACCACGACGGACAGATACGAGCAGTACTTC. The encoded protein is CASTTTDRYEQYF.